The entry below gives a single TCR beta chain sequence along with its context. Its antigen is as yet unknown. This sample is drawn from a study of cytomegalovirus exposure and HLA in healthy donors. The PCR ran on 60 Vbeta and 13 Jbeta primers. Some clones are missing from TCRdb's copy, which holds only in-frame ones; the method was immunoSEQ multiplex PCR. Among about 180,000 clones, roughly 83% were seen once, and the ten largest hold around 0.37%. The study, taken as a whole, reports: Later on, a genetic analysis was performed. It linked a missense variant in DCLRE1C with V- and J-gene trimming of TCR beta. Owing to their indistinguishability, certain V segments, notably TRBV6-2 and TRBV6-3, were excluded.

J was trimmed by 5 bases and V by 0 bases; bases with no gene match: 11. Germline V lookup: CDR1 SGHRS, CDR2 YFSETQ. The CDR3 is 17 residues long. The J gene is TRBJ2-7, the V gene TRBV5-1; 10 bases agree with TRBD2. The receptor was isolated from a boy aged 2 to 9 in good health and CMV-seronegative. Source material: PBMCs. This CDR3 is CASSLVWGSGRHDEQYF. The CDR3 DNA reads TGCGCCAGCAGCTTGGTGTGGGGTAGCGGGAGGCACGACGAGCAGTACTTC.